This T cell receptor (beta chain) was captured by sequencing in a study of T cell changes during pregnancy in multiple sclerosis. This CDR3 is built from 12 residues. Trimming left V 5 bases short and J 2 bases short, with 5 bases between. Germline assignment: CDR1 SGHKS and CDR2 YYEKEE (reference sequence). Produced via immunoSEQ multiplex PCR; TCRdb's table is partial and in-frame only. The sample includes some 77,000 clones, about 92% of them seen just once. This sequence joins TRBV5-5 and TRBJ2-4; D call uncertain. The sample in question was peripheral blood, obtained after pregnancy. This clonotype was sampled from a female donor in good health, enrolled as a control in a pregnancy study. The CDR3 here is CASSLTKNIQYF. The CDR3 region has the DNA TGTGCCAGCAGTCTAACCAAAAACATTCAGTACTTC.